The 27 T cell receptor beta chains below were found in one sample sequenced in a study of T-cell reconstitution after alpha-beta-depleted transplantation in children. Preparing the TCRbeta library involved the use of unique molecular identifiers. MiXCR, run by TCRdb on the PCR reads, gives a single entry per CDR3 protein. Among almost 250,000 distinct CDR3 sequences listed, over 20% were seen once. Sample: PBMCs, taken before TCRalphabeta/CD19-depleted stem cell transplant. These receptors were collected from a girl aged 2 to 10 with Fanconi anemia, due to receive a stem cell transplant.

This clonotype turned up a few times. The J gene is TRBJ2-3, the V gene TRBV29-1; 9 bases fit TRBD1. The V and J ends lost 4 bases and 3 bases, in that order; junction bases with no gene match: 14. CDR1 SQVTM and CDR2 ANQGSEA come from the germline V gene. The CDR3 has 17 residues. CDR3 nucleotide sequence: TGCAGCGTTGTAATCCTCTGGGACAGGGAGGCAACAGATACGCAGTATTTT. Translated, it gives CSVVILWDREATDTQYF.

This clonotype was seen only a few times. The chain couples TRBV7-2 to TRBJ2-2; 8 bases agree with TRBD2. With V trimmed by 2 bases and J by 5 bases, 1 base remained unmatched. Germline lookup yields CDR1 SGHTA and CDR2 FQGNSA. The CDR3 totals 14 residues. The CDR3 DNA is TGTGCCAGCAGCTTAAAGCGGGGGACCGGGGAGCTGTTTTTT. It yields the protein CASSLKRGTGELFF.

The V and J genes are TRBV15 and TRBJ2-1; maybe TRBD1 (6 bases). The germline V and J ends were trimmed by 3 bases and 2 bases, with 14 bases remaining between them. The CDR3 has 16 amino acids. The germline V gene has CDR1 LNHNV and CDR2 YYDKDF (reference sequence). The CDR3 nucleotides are TGTGCCACCAGCAGCCTTGACAGGTCAGCCTACAATGAGCAGTTCTTC. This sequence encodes CATSSLDRSAYNEQFF.

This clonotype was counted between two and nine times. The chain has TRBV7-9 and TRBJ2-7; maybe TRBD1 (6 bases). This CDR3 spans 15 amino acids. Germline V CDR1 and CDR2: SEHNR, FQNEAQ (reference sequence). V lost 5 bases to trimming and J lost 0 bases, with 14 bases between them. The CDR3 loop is CASSVLQGSSYEQYF. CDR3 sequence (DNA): TGTGCCAGCAGCGTCCTACAGGGAAGCTCCTACGAGCAGTACTTC.

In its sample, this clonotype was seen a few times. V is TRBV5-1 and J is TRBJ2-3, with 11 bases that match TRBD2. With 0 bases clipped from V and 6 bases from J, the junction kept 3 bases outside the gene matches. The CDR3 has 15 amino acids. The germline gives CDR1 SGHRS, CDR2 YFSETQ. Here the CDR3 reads CASSLALAGEDTQYF. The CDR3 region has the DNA TGCGCCAGCAGCTTGGCACTAGCGGGGGAGGATACGCAGTATTTT. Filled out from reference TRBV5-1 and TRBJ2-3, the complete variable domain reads KAGVTQTPRYLIKTRGQQVTLSCSPISGHRSVSWYQQTPGQGLQFLFEYFSETQRNKGNFPGRFSGRQFSNSRSEMNVSTLELGDSALYLCASSLALAGEDTQYFGPGTRLTVL.

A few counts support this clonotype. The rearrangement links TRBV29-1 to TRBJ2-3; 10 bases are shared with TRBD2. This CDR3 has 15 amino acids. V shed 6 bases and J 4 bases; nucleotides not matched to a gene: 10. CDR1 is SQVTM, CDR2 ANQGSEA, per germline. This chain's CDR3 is CSVRGLAVGADTQYF. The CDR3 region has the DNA TGCAGCGTAAGAGGACTAGCGGTAGGCGCAGATACGCAGTATTTT.

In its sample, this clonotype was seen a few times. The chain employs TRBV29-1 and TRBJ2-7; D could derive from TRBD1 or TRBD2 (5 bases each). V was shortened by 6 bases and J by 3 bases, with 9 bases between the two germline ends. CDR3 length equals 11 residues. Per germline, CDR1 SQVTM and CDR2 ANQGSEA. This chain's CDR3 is CSVGTDYEQYF. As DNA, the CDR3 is TGCAGCGTCGGGACCGACTACGAGCAGTACTTC.

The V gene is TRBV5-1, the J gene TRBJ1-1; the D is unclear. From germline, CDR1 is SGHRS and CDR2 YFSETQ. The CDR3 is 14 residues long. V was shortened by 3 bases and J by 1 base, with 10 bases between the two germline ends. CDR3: CASSSTTGNTEAFF. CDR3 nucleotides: TGCGCCAGCAGCTCGACGACCGGGAACACTGAAGCTTTCTTT.

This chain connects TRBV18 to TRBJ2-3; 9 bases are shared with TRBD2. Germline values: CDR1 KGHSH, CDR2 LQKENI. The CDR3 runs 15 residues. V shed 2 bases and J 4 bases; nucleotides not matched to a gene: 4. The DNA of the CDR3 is TGTGCCAGCTCACCAGCGGGAGGGCAGGCAGATACGCAGTATTTT. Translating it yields CASSPAGGQADTQYF.

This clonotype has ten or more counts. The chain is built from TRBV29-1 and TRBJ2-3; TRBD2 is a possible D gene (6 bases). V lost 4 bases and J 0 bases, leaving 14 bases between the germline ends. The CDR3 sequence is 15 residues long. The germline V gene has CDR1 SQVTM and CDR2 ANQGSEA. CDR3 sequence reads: CSVASYSGSTDTQYF. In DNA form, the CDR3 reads TGCAGCGTTGCAAGCTACAGCGGGAGCACAGATACGCAGTATTTT.

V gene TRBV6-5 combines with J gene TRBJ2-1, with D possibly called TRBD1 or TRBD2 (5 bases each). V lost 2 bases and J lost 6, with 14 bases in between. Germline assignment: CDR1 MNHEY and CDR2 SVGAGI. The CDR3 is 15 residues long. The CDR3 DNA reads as TGTGCCAGCAGTTACAATCTGGGACCCCTCAATGAGCAGTTCTTC. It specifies CASSYNLGPLNEQFF.

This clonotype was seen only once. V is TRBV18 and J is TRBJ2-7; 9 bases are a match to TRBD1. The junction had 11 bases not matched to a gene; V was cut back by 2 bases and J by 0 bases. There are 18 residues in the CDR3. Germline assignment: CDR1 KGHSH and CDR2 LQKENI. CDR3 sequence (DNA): TGTGCCAGCTCACCAGGGACAGGGACGTACTTAAGCTCCTACGAGCAGTACTTC. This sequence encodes CASSPGTGTYLSSYEQYF.

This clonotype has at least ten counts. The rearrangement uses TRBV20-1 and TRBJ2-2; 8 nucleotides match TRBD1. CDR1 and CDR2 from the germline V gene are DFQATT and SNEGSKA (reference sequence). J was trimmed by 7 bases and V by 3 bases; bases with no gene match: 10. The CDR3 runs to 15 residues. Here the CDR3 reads CSASVGQGGGGELFF. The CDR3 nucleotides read TGCAGTGCTAGTGTAGGACAGGGTGGAGGCGGGGAGCTGTTTTTT.

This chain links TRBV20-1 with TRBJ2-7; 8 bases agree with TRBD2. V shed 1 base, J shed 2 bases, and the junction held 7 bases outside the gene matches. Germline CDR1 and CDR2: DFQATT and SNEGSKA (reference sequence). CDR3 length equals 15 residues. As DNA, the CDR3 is TGCAGTGCTAGAGCGTGGGGCGGGAGGACCTACGAGCAGTACTTC. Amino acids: CSARAWGGRTYEQYF.

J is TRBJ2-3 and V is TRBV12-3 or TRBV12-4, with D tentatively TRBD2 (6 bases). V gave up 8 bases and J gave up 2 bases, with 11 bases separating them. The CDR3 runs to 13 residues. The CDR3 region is CASGLTATDTQYF. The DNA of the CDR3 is TGTGCCAGCGGACTAACCGCCACAGATACGCAGTATTTT.

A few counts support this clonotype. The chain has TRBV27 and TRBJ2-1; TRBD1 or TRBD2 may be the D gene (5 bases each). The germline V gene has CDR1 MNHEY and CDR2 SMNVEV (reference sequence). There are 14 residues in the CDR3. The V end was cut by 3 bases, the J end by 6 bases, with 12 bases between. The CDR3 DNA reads TGTGCCAGCAGTTTCGGGGCCTGGGGCAATGAGCAGTTCTTC. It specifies CASSFGAWGNEQFF.

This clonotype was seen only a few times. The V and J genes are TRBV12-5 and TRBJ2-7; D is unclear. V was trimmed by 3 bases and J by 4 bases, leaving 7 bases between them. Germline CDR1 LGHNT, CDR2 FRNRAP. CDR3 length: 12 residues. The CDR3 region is CASGLGPYEQYF. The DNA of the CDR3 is TGTGCTAGTGGTTTAGGCCCATACGAGCAGTACTTC.

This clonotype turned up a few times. In nucleotides, the CDR3 is TGTGCCAGCAGTTTATTAACCTCCTACAATGAGCAGTTCTTC. The encoded protein is CASSLLTSYNEQFF. The chain combines TRBV28 with TRBJ2-1; D is uncertain. The CDR3 extends over 14 amino acids. V gave up 1 base and J gave up 0 bases, with 4 bases separating them. Germline CDR1 MDHEN, CDR2 SYDVKM.

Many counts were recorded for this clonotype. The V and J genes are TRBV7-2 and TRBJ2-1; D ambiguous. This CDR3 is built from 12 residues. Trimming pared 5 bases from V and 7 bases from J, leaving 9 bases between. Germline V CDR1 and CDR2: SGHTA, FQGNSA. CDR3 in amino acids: CASSLLPNEQFF. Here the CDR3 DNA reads TGTGCCAGCAGCCTTCTTCCAAATGAGCAGTTCTTC.

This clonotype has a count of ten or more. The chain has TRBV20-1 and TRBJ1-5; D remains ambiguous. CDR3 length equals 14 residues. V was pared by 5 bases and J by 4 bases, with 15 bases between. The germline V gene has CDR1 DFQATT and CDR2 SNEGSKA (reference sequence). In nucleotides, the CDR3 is TGCAGTGCTGGCGGTGGTCAGCCTAATCAGCCCCAGCATTTT. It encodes CSAGGGQPNQPQHF.

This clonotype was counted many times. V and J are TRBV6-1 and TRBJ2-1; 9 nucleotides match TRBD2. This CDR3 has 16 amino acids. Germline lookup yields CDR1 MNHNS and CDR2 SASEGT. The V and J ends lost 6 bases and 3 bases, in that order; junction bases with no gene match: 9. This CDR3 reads CASSPRGGAFYNEQFF. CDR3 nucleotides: TGTGCCAGCAGCCCGCGCGGGGGGGCCTTCTACAATGAGCAGTTCTTC.

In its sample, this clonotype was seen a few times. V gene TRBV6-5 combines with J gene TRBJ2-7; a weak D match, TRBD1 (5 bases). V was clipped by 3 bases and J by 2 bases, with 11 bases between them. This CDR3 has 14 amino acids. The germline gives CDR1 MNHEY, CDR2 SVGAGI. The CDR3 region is CASSYRGRPYEQYF. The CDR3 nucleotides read TGTGCCAGCAGTTATAGGGGCAGGCCCTACGAGCAGTACTTC.

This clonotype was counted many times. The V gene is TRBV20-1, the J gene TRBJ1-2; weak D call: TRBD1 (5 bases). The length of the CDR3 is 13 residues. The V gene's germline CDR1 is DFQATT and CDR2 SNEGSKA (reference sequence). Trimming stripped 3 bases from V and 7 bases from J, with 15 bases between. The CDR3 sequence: CSARKVRGSGYTF. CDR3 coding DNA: TGCAGTGCTAGGAAGGTTCGGGGGAGTGGCTACACCTTC.

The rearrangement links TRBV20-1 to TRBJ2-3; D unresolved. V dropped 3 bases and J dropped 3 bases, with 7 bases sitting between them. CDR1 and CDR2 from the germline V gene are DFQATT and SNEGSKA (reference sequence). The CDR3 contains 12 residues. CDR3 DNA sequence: TGCAGTGCTAGCTCCAGGACAGATACGCAGTATTTT. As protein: CSASSRTDTQYF.

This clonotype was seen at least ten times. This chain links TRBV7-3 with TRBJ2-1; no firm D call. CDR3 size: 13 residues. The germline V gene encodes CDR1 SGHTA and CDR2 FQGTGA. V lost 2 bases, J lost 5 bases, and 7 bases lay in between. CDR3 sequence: CASSLGVNNEQFF. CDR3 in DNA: TGTGCCAGCAGCTTAGGGGTAAACAATGAGCAGTTCTTC. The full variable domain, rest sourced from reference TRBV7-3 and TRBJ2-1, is GAGVSQTPSNKVTEKGKYVELRCDPISGHTALYWYRQSLGQGPEFLIYFQGTGAADDSGLPNDRFFAVRPEGSVSTLKIQRTERGDSAVYLCASSLGVNNEQFFGPGTRLTVL.

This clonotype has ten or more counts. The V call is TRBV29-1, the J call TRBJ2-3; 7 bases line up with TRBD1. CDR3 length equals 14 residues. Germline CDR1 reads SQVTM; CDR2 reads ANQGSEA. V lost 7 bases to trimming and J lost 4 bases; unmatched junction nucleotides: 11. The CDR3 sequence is CSAVTGVGADTQYF. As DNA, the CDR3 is TGCAGCGCTGTCACAGGGGTAGGCGCAGATACGCAGTATTTT.

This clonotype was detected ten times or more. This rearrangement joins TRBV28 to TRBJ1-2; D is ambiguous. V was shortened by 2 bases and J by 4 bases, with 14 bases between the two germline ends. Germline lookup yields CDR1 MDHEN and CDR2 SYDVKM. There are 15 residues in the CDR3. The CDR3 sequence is CASSLGFEDLYGYTF. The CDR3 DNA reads TGTGCCAGCAGTTTAGGCTTCGAGGATCTCTATGGCTACACCTTC.